This TCR beta chain was observed in a study of blood T cells in healthy people across ages. Study-level background: The template switching approach captured approximately one barcoded beta molecule for every two T cells. Whole-study results and caveats: Versus aged donors, long-lived donors had higher diversity and more naive CD4+ cells. Per million T cells, the diversity of TCR beta decreased roughly linearly as age advanced.

About this clonotype itself: Its antigen is not known.

The ends were cut back, 6 bases at V and 0 bases at J, with 9 bases in the middle. This CDR3 is 12 amino acids long. Germline values: CDR1 DFQATT, CDR2 SNEGSKA (reference sequence). The use of a sample-barcoded 5' primer and a J-beta primer mix characterized a second PCR of roughly 6 to 11 cycles. One entry per CDR3 protein, called by TCRdb with MiXCR from the 5' RACE reads. This sample has some 860,000 distinct CDR3 sequences; around 50% occur once, and the top ten carry about 26%. Source material: blood. This TCR was recovered from a man aged 40-49 years in good health. The J gene is TRBJ2-7, the V gene TRBV20-1, with D unresolved. The CDR3 loop reads CSAQSNSYEQYF. In nucleotides, the CDR3 is TGCAGTGCCCAATCGAACTCCTACGAGCAGTACTTC.